Listed below are T cell receptor beta chains from one sample, sequenced in a study of somatic mutations in cytotoxic T cells in rheumatoid arthritis. Sequenced by immunoSEQ multiplex PCR; TCRdb stores in-frame clones only, minus some. This table holds some 20,000 clones, 73% found once. What was sequenced was CD8+ T cells sorted from blood. The receptors derive from a woman aged 55-75 years in good health. Both conserved end residues are part of each CDR3. The listing skips clone size in some rows; elsewhere it reads once, few, many or a size class.

CDR3 protein	J gene	clone size	V gene
CASSDKQKHYGYTF	TRBJ1-2	-	TRBV25-1
CASSSSEQAVNEQFF	TRBJ2-1	-	TRBV7-9
CASSSGANVLTF	TRBJ2-6	once	TRBV5-6
CASSYSGANQPQHF	TRBJ1-5	-	TRBV6-5
CASSLGARGIGTEAFF	TRBJ1-1	-	TRBV5-4
CASSPWTSGADWGTDTQYF	TRBJ2-3	-	TRBV19
CASSLAGEGEKLFF	TRBJ1-4	-	TRBV7-6
CASSEWAGQLSGEQYF	TRBJ2-7	medium-sized	TRBV6-1
CASSTEHRAFF	TRBJ1-1	-	TRBV19
CSVDAVDYGYTF	TRBJ1-2	-	TRBV29-1
CASSLQGHGGYEQYF	TRBJ2-7	once	TRBV5-4
CASSVPGSGNTIYF	TRBJ1-3	-	TRBV9
CSVNRDRTEAFF	TRBJ1-1	-	TRBV29-1
CASSGGLAGVNTGELFF	TRBJ2-2	few	TRBV5-4
CASSTRRSNQPQHF	TRBJ1-5	-	TRBV5-6
CASSLLAGDSYNEQFF	TRBJ2-1	-	TRBV7-6
CASSLASGANPYEQYF	TRBJ2-7	-	TRBV28
CASSLTGRNTEAFF	TRBJ1-1	medium-sized	TRBV11-2
CASTDRGYNQPQHF	TRBJ1-5	-	TRBV6-6
CASSVHPGQVTDTQYF	TRBJ2-3	-	TRBV9
CASPAGFTGIIEAFF	TRBJ1-1	-	TRBV2
CASRIPGRGEKLFF	TRBJ1-4	once	TRBV6-1
CASSARPTNEKLFF	TRBJ1-4	-	TRBV2
CASASRPYEQYF	TRBJ2-7	-	TRBV12-5
CASSQGTVGDEQYF	TRBJ2-7	-	TRBV4-1
CASSGPQTGRYEQYF	TRBJ2-7	few	TRBV13
CASSPGGVETEAFF	TRBJ1-1	-	TRBV6-5
CASSLRPLGDEQYF	TRBJ2-7	once	TRBV5-4
CASSLRSYQETQYF	TRBJ2-5	-	TRBV11-2
CASSLGTGTEAFF	TRBJ1-1	-	TRBV27
CASSHGTSATREYF	TRBJ2-7	-	TRBV23-1
CASSVGGLAGDSYEQYF	TRBJ2-7	-	TRBV9
CASSYLGLLGYTF	TRBJ1-2	few	TRBV6-5
CAISEGQGVDYGYTF	TRBJ1-2	medium-sized	TRBV10-3
CASSEAGVSGHLSGANVLTF	TRBJ2-6	-	TRBV2
CASSGGATNQPQHF	TRBJ1-5	few	TRBV9
CASIDSVTGGEKLFF	TRBJ1-4	once	TRBV10-2
CASRGGGWTEAFF	TRBJ1-1	-	TRBV5-6
CASSYSRGSGELFF	TRBJ2-2	-	TRBV6-5
CASSQTPGQTSNQPQHF	TRBJ1-5	-	TRBV4-1
CASSLRTGRYGYTF	TRBJ1-2	once	TRBV5-4
CSVALSTGGTGYEQYF	TRBJ2-7	-	TRBV29-1
CASSPPGSYEEQYF	TRBJ2-7	-	TRBV18
CHSAGRTYEQYF	TRBJ2-7	-	TRBV2
CASSSPWGGSYEQYF	TRBJ2-7	-	TRBV11-2
CASSMGGATEAFF	TRBJ1-1	-	TRBV19
CASSLDGGAGWYDNEQFF	TRBJ2-1	-	TRBV11-2
CASRSGQGYEQYF	TRBJ2-7	-	TRBV2
CASSPEAGWAYEQYF	TRBJ2-7	-	TRBV9
CASSLAGTGFHNEQFF	TRBJ2-1	-	TRBV7-9
CATSRERGGPYGYTF	TRBJ1-2	-	TRBV15
CASSIYRGVVYEQYF	TRBJ2-7	medium-sized	TRBV5-1
CASSEAGTSGRRSYEQYF	TRBJ2-7	-	TRBV6-1
CASSTYKNYGYTF	TRBJ1-2	-	TRBV9
CASSRPGELFF	TRBJ2-2	-	TRBV7-6